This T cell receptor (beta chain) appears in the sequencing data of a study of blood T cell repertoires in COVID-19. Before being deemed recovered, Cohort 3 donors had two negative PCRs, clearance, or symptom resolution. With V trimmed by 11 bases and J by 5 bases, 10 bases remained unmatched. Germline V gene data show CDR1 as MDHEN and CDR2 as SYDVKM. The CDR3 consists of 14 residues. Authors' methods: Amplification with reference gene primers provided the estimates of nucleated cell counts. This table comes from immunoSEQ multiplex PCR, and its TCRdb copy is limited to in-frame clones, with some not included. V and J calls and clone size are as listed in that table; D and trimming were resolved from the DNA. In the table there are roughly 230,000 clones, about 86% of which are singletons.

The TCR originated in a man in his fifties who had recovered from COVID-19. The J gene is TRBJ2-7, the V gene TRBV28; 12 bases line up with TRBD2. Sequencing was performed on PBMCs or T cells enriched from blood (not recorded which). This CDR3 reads CASELAGGTHEQYF. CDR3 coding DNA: TGTGCCTCGGAACTAGCGGGAGGAACCCACGAGCAGTACTTC. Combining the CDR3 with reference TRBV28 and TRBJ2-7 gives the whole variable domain DVKVTQSSRYLVKRTGEKVFLECVQDMDHENMFWYRQDPGLGLRLIYFSYDVKMKEKGDIPEGYSVSREKKERFSLILESASTNQTSMYLCASELAGGTHEQYFGPGTRLTVT.